This T cell receptor beta chain was captured in a study of blood T cell repertoires in COVID-19. V was shortened by 10 bases and J by 10 bases, with 14 bases between the two germline ends. This CDR3 has 11 amino acids. Enrollees, about 18 to 89 years old, lived in approximately 25 US areas. Original data processing: Amplifying reference gene primers gave estimates of nucleated cell counts. TCRdb's table, derived via immunoSEQ multiplex PCR, lists solely in-frame clones and lacks some. V and J calls and clone size follow that table, whereas D and trimming were derived from the DNA. The sample consists of 250,000 or so clones, more than 80% of them appearing once.

The gene calls are TRBV12-3 or TRBV12-4 and TRBJ2-1, with D perhaps TRBD2 (5 bases). Material for sequencing was PBMCs or T cells enriched from blood (not recorded which). The clonotype was recovered from a woman in her twenties or thirties with acute COVID-19. The CDR3 DNA sequence: TGTGCCATCAGCTTCGGGAACGAGCAGTTCTTC. It specifies CAISFGNEQFF.